Listed here are 17 T cell receptor beta chains from one sample, sequenced in a study of shared clonotypes between healthy human individuals (dated by TCRdb to the early 2020s). Receptors were amplified or captured by the immunoSEQ multiplex PCR assay. TCRdb's version of the immuneACCESS table is confined to in-frame rearrangements and falls short of the full clone set. An unresolved V gene accounts for under half of the shortfall where checked; the remainder is of unknown origin. The table for this sample lists approximately 1.5 million clones; 98% to 99% of them were counted only once. The top ten clones comprise roughly 0.35% of the sample. The sample comprised naive CD4+ T cells sorted from blood. The cell subset or site label corresponds to: CD45RA+ positively selected. These receptors were taken from a man aged 30 to 39 in good health.

In regard to this clone: Other DNA sequences within the sample encode an identical CDR3. This rearrangement joins TRBV5-6 to TRBJ2-7; possibly TRBD1 for D (6 bases). The CDR3 covers 12 residues. Germline V gene lookup returns CDR1 SGHDT and CDR2 YYEEEE. Trimming shortened V by 4 bases and J by 2 bases, and 7 bases separated the two germline ends. CDR3 DNA: TGTGCCAGCAGCCGGACAGCCTACGAGCAGTACTTC. Amino acids: CASSRTAYEQYF. The whole variable domain, remainder taken from reference TRBV5-6 and TRBJ2-7, is DAGVTQSPTHLIKTRGQQVTLRCSPKSGHDTVSWYQQALGQGPQFIFQYYEEEERQRGNFPDRFSGHQFPNYSSELNVNALLLGDSALYLCASSRTAYEQYFGPGTRLTVT.

The chain's CDR3 is CASSPRQEAEAFF. Written as DNA, the CDR3 is TGTGCCAGCTCACCCAGACAGGAGGCTGAAGCTTTCTTT. J is TRBJ1-1 and V is TRBV18; maybe TRBD1 (6 bases). Germline assignment: CDR1 KGHSH and CDR2 LQKENI. There are 13 residues in the CDR3. Trimming took 3 bases from V and 6 from J, leaving 11 bases between them. Together with reference TRBV18 and TRBJ1-1, the CDR3 gives the full variable domain: NAGVMQNPRHLVRRRGQEARLRCSPMKGHSHVYWYRQLPEEGLKFMVYLQKENIIDESGMPKERFSAEFPKEGPSILRIQQVVRGDSAAYFCASSPRQEAEAFFGQGTRLTVV.

V usage is TRBV30 and J usage is TRBJ1-5; 10 nucleotides match TRBD1. The germline gives CDR1 GTSNPN, CDR2 SVGIG (reference sequence). The CDR3 is 14 residues long. J lost 5 bases, V lost 3 bases, and 4 bases had no gene match. This chain's CDR3 is CAWRPTGGYQPQHF. CDR3 DNA sequence: TGTGCCTGGAGACCGACAGGGGGCTATCAGCCCCAGCATTTT.

V gene TRBV13 combines with J gene TRBJ2-7; TRBD2 matches 10 bases. The CDR3 length is 14 residues. Germline V gives CDR1 PRHDT, CDR2 FYEKMQ (reference sequence). Trimming removed 2 bases from V and 6 bases from J; junction bases left unmatched: 4. The CDR3 sequence is CASSLQPSGGEQYF. DNA for the CDR3: TGTGCCAGCAGCTTACAGCCTAGCGGGGGCGAGCAGTACTTC.

The CDR3 region has the DNA TGTGCCAGCAACTCACTCGGGGGGAACACCGGGGAGCTGTTTTTT. This encodes CASNSLGGNTGELFF. The rearrangement joins TRBV6-5 to TRBJ2-2; a possible D gene is TRBD2 (6 bases). This CDR3 is 15 amino acids long. Germline V gives CDR1 MNHEY, CDR2 SVGAGI. Trimming stripped 7 bases from V and 1 base from J, with 13 bases between.

The J gene is TRBJ2-5, the V gene TRBV27; 14 bases fit TRBD2. J gave up 7 bases and V 3 bases, and 4 bases lay outside the gene matches. The CDR3 is 15 amino acids. Per the germline V gene, CDR1 is MNHEY and CDR2 is SMNVEV (reference sequence). CDR3 residues: CASSLTSGRGVTQYF. DNA for the CDR3: TGTGCCAGCAGTTTGACTAGCGGGAGGGGGGTGACCCAGTACTTC.

The sample holds one count of this clone. The chain combines TRBV19 with TRBJ1-4; possibly TRBD1 for D (6 bases). In germline, CDR1 is LNHDA, CDR2 SQIVND (reference sequence). This CDR3 is built from 14 residues. V lost 3 bases and J 12 bases, leaving 17 bases between the germline ends. CDR3 DNA: TGTGCCAGTAGTATTACTTTCGTCCAGGGGCAACTGTTTTTT. It translates to CASSITFVQGQLFF.

V usage is TRBV18 and J usage is TRBJ2-7; D call uncertain. The germline gives CDR1 KGHSH, CDR2 LQKENI. Trimming removed 0 bases from V and 0 bases from J, with 12 bases in between. The CDR3 extends over 16 amino acids. CDR3 nucleotides: TGTGCCAGCTCACCACCCCAGCCAGGTACCTCCTACGAGCAGTACTTC. As protein: CASSPPQPGTSYEQYF. Supplemented by reference TRBV18 and TRBJ2-7, the full variable domain reads NAGVMQNPRHLVRRRGQEARLRCSPMKGHSHVYWYRQLPEEGLKFMVYLQKENIIDESGMPKERFSAEFPKEGPSILRIQQVVRGDSAAYFCASSPPQPGTSYEQYFGPGTRLTVT.

The gene calls are TRBV7-8 and TRBJ2-1; D may be TRBD1 or TRBD2 (5 bases each). Trimming left V 4 bases short and J 0 bases short, with 13 bases between. The germline gives CDR1 SGHVS, CDR2 FQNEAQ. This CDR3 comprises 16 residues. CDR3 amino acids: CASSSGYRSSYNEQFF. The CDR3 coding sequence is TGTGCCAGCAGCTCGGGATACAGGAGCTCCTACAATGAGCAGTTCTTC.

V usage is TRBV27 and J usage is TRBJ2-1; D is undetermined. Germline-derived CDR1 and CDR2 are MNHEY and SMNVEV (reference sequence). V lost 4 bases, J lost 8 bases, and 12 bases lay in between. The CDR3 contains 13 residues. DNA for the CDR3: TGTGCCAGCAGTTGGGTACGTAAGGATGAGCAGTTCTTC. It specifies CASSWVRKDEQFF.

This chain uses TRBV28 with TRBJ1-1; 10 bases agree with TRBD1. This CDR3 region has 16 residues. Losses at the gene ends were 3 bases for V and 5 bases for J; bases not matched to a gene: 9. CDR1 MDHEN and CDR2 SYDVKM come from the germline V gene. CDR3 in amino acids: CASSFLGTGVDTEAFF. The CDR3 coding sequence is TGTGCCAGCAGTTTTTTAGGGACAGGGGTTGATACTGAAGCTTTCTTT.

V usage is TRBV2 and J usage is TRBJ2-7; tentatively, D is TRBD1 (6 bases). Between the trimmed V and J ends, which lost 3 bases and 3 bases, there was a span of 18 bases. This CDR3 spans 16 amino acids. Germline V gives CDR1 SNHLY, CDR2 FYNNEI. The CDR3 bases are TGTGCCAGCAGTGAGAGTTTGGTAAGGACAGTCTACGAGCAGTACTTC. The encoded protein is CASSESLVRTVYEQYF. Full variable domain (outside the CDR3, taken from reference TRBV2 and TRBJ2-7): EPEVTQTPSHQVTQMGQEVILRCVPISNHLYFYWYRQILGQKVEFLVSFYNNEISEKSEIFDDQFSVERPDGSNFTLKIRSTKLEDSAMYFCASSESLVRTVYEQYFGPGTRLTVT.

The chain carries TRBV2 and TRBJ1-1; 9 bases fit TRBD1. The CDR3 contains 15 residues. CDR1 is SNHLY, CDR2 FYNNEI, per germline. V lost 7 bases and J lost 1; bases outside the gene matches: 7. The CDR3: CASITGGLGNTEAFF. The DNA for the CDR3 is TGTGCCAGCATCACAGGGGGCTTAGGGAACACTGAAGCTTTCTTT. Full variable domain (remainder filled in from reference TRBV2 and TRBJ1-1): EPEVTQTPSHQVTQMGQEVILRCVPISNHLYFYWYRQILGQKVEFLVSFYNNEISEKSEIFDDQFSVERPDGSNFTLKIRSTKLEDSAMYFCASITGGLGNTEAFFGQGTRLTVV.

V is TRBV5-1 and J is TRBJ2-7; D is perhaps TRBD1 or TRBD2 (5 bases each). The germline V and J ends were trimmed by 6 bases and 5 bases, with 21 bases remaining between them. The CDR3 is 15 residues long. CDR1 SGHRS and CDR2 YFSETQ come from the germline V gene. This CDR3 reads CASTSGIRDVHEQYF. DNA for the CDR3: TGCGCCAGCACCTCGGGAATCCGGGACGTCCACGAGCAGTACTTC.

The chain employs TRBV5-1 and TRBJ2-7; TRBD2 aligns across 10 bases. This CDR3 contains 14 residues. The V gene's germline CDR1 is SGHRS and CDR2 YFSETQ. Unmatched junction bases numbered 5, after V lost 2 bases and J lost 6 bases. The CDR3 region has the DNA TGCGCCAGCAGCTTCGGGACTAGCGAAGGCGAGCAGTACTTC. Protein: CASSFGTSEGEQYF.

The chain uses TRBV7-9 and TRBJ2-2; a weak D match, TRBD2 (5 bases). Germline loops: CDR1 SEHNR, CDR2 FQNEAQ (reference sequence). The V and J ends lost 5 bases and 4 bases respectively, with 8 bases between them. This CDR3 contains 13 residues. The CDR3 here is CASSPRATGELFF. CDR3 in DNA: TGTGCCAGCAGCCCGAGGGCCACCGGGGAGCTGTTTTTT.

This clone appeared once. This rearrangement joins TRBV14 to TRBJ2-4; D is unresolved. The CDR3 consists of 15 residues. Germline CDR1 and CDR2: SGHDN and FVKESK. The V gene lost 1 base and the J gene lost 1 base, with 8 bases spanning the gap. The CDR3 bases are TGTGCCAGCAGCCAAGTTGGAACCGCCAAAAACATTCAGTACTTC. The encoded protein is CASSQVGTAKNIQYF.